This TCR beta chain was recorded in a study of tumor-infiltrating lymphocytes in primary liver carcinoma. The wider study: Each of the samples returned roughly 3.65 to 7.5 million productive TCRbeta reads (a yield similar across tissue types).

Using a constant-region primer together with ProtoScript II reverse transcriptase, TCR beta cDNA was made from about 500 ng of total RNA. Researchers made the TCR beta libraries by running three nested multiplex PCR rounds with slightly modified ARM-PCR. Investigators reported that the first two PCR rounds, at around 11 cycles each, used TRBV1-TRBV30 forward primers with a C-beta reverse primer. TCRdb reanalysed the multiplex PCR reads using MiXCR and keeps one entry per CDR3 protein. The sample has 250,000 to 350,000 distinct CDR3 sequences, about 50% seen once; the top ten hold approximately 15%. The source of the blood RNA was unsorted whole blood, and germline DNA was extracted as well. CDR1 SGHRS and CDR2 YFSETQ come from the germline V gene. V was trimmed by 5 bases and J by 8 bases, leaving 20 bases between them. CDR3 length: 15 residues.

This chain links TRBV5-1 with TRBJ2-1; D might be TRBD1 (6 bases). The origin of this receptor is a young woman with primary liver carcinoma and hepatitis B virus infection. The specimen sequenced was peripheral blood. CDR3 loop: CASRLLQGLDDEQFF. The DNA of the CDR3 is TGCGCCAGCAGATTGTTACAGGGCCTTGATGATGAGCAGTTCTTC.